These 24 T cell receptor beta chains were all obtained from the same sample, sequenced in a study of Tregs in tolerant kidney transplant recipients. Sequencing was performed with immunoSEQ multiplex PCR; in TCRdb, only in-frame clones are kept and a portion is missing. The sample table sets out roughly 48,000 clones. This specimen consisted of CD4+ T cells from blood, obtained before the transplant. These receptors all stem from a human donor who received a combined kidney and bone marrow transplant.

On this clone: The read ends 3 residues before the CDR3 terminus; that terminus is restored from the germline J gene. The V call is TRBV6-1, the J call TRBJ1-2; D is undetermined. This CDR3 is 15 amino acids long. V gave up 2 bases and J gave up 4 bases, with 14 bases separating them. Germline CDR1 is MNHNS and CDR2 is SASEGT. CDR3 DNA (partial): TGTGCCAGCAGTGAAAAGGGCTATTTCCTCTATGGC. Its protein is CASSEKGYFLYG. The CDR3 in its entirety is CASSEKGYFLYGYTF.

Worth noting for this clone: The CDR3 end falls 3 residues outside the read, so it is completed with the germline J gene. V usage is TRBV2 and J usage is TRBJ2-3; the match to TRBD1 covers 8 bases. Germline loops: CDR1 SNHLY, CDR2 FYNNEI. There are 16 residues in the CDR3. Trimming removed 11 bases from V and 3 bases from J; junction bases left unmatched: 16. The DNA read from the CDR3 is TGTGCCCTCACGACGCTCGGACAGGGATTAACAGATACG. Encoded protein: CALTTLGQGLTDT. The full CDR3 is CALTTLGQGLTDTQYF.

CDR3 region: CASSPPGTTKAFF. Partial CDR3 DNA: TGTGCCAGCTCACCGCCCGGGACAACAAAA. This chain joins TRBV18 and TRBJ1-1; D is possibly TRBD1 (6 bases). Read coverage stops 3 residues before the CDR3 terminus; the germline J gene supplies the remainder. The CDR3 runs 13 residues. Germline lookup yields CDR1 KGHSH and CDR2 LQKENI. The entire variable domain, with the rest obtained from reference TRBV18 and TRBJ1-1, is as follows: NAGVMQNPRHLVRRRGQEARLRCSPMKGHSHVYWYRQLPEEGLKFMVYLQKENIIDESGMPKERFSAEFPKEGPSILRIQQVVRGDSAAYFCASSPPGTTKAFFGQGTRLTVV.

In regard to this clone: Coverage ceases 3 residues before the CDR3 finishes, and the germline J gene fills in the end. The chain has TRBV20-1 and TRBJ2-3; 16 positions match TRBD2. The V gene's germline CDR1 is DFQATT and CDR2 SNEGSKA (reference sequence). This CDR3 has 17 amino acids. V shed 6 bases, J shed 2 bases, and the junction held 8 bases outside the gene matches. Incomplete CDR3 DNA: TGCAGTGCGCAGGGACTAGCGGGAGGGGGTAACACAGATACG. It translates to CSAQGLAGGGNTDT. The full CDR3 protein reads CSAQGLAGGGNTDTQYF.

Worth noting for this clone: With the read ending 3 residues before the CDR3 end, the germline J gene is used to fill in that end. V and J are TRBV19 and TRBJ2-4; 10 bases fit TRBD2. V lost 2 bases to trimming and J lost 2 bases; unmatched junction nucleotides: 6. Germline V gene data show CDR1 as LNHDA and CDR2 as SQIVND (reference sequence). There are 17 residues in the CDR3. CDR3 DNA (partial): TGTGCCAGTAGTATAACTAGCGGGATGGGGACCAAAAACATT. Protein sequence: CASSITSGMGTKNI. The CDR3, in full, reads CASSITSGMGTKNIQYF.

With respect to this clone: The read terminates 3 residues ahead of where the CDR3 ends, so the germline J gene completes it. The rearrangement links TRBV10-3 to TRBJ1-1; D unresolved. The CDR3 covers 12 residues. Germline lookup yields CDR1 ENHRY and CDR2 SYGVKD. Trimming took off 3 bases at V and 4 bases at J, with 6 bases between the two ends. The CDR3: CAISDKITEAFF. CDR3 DNA, as far as it was read: TGTGCCATCAGTGACAAAATCACTGAA.

CDR3: CASSNGPTGRDEQYF. Partial CDR3 DNA: TGTGCCAGCAGCAACGGCCCCACAGGGCGAGACGAG. This chain joins TRBV5-6 and TRBJ2-7, with D tentatively TRBD1 (6 bases). The CDR3 end lies 3 residues beyond the end of the read and is filled in from the germline J gene. Trimming pared 4 bases from V and 5 bases from J, leaving 19 bases between. The CDR3 covers 15 residues. Germline V gene sequence: CDR1 SGHDT, CDR2 YYEEEE.

Regarding this clone: The CDR3 end is not reached by the read, which stops 3 residues before it; the germline J gene fills it in. This chain uses TRBV19 with TRBJ2-7; 12 bases are shared with TRBD2. This CDR3 region has 14 residues. Trimming removed 6 bases from V and 3 bases from J; junction bases left unmatched: 3. In germline, CDR1 is LNHDA, CDR2 SQIVND (reference sequence). The CDR3 loop reads CASSRTSGIYEQYF. The CDR3 bases that were read are TGTGCCAGTAGCAGGACTAGCGGGATCTACGAG. Looking up the rest from reference TRBV19 and TRBJ2-7 gives the full variable domain: DGGITQSPKYLFRKEGQNVTLSCEQNLNHDAMYWYRQDPGQGLRLIYYSQIVNDFQKGDIAEGYSVSREKKESFPLTVTSAQKNPTAFYLCASSRTSGIYEQYFGPGTRLTVT.

Concerning this clone: The read stops 3 residues short of the end of the CDR3; the missing end is completed from the germline J gene. The J gene is TRBJ1-2, the V gene TRBV18; D unclear. V gave up 3 bases and J gave up 5 bases, with 10 bases separating them. Germline values: CDR1 KGHSH, CDR2 LQKENI. This CDR3 region has 13 residues. The chain's CDR3 is CASSPSLPYGYTF. The CDR3 bases that were read are TGTGCCAGCTCACCTTCCCTTCCGTATGGC.

As regards this clone: The read ends 3 residues shy of where the CDR3 ends; the end is completed using the germline J gene. The chain is built from TRBV7-9 and TRBJ2-5, with D possibly matching TRBD2 (5 bases). V shed 3 bases and J shed 5 bases, with 10 bases lying between them. Germline V gives CDR1 SEHNR, CDR2 FQNEAQ (reference sequence). The length of the CDR3 is 13 residues. The sequenced CDR3 bases are TGTGCCAGCAGCTTTTCCCCGGGGGAGACC. This sequence encodes CASSFSPGET. The CDR3 in full is CASSFSPGETQYF.

CDR3 amino acids: CASSSDRTYEQYF. CDR3 bases read: TGTGCCAGCAGCTCGGACAGAACCTACGAG. The genes are TRBV5-5 and TRBJ2-7; TRBD1 is a possible D gene (6 bases). The CDR3 extends 3 residues past the end of the read, so its final part is completed from the germline J gene. In germline, CDR1 is SGHKS, CDR2 YYEKEE (reference sequence). The germline V and J ends were trimmed by 3 bases and 2 bases, with 9 bases remaining between them. CDR3 size: 13 residues.

As for this clone: The read finishes 3 residues shy of the CDR3 end, and the germline J gene is used to complete it. The rearrangement uses TRBV2 and TRBJ2-3, with 9 bases matching TRBD1. Germline V gene data show CDR1 as SNHLY and CDR2 as FYNNEI. This CDR3 spans 14 amino acids. Trimming took 6 bases from V and 3 from J; bases not matched to a gene: 4. CDR3 DNA, as far as it was read: TGTGCCAGCAGGGGGGGACAGGGAACAGATACG. It codes for CASRGGQGTDT. The CDR3 in full is CASRGGQGTDTQYF.

To note about this clone: Read data end 3 residues before the CDR3 end; the end is taken from the germline J gene. This chain joins TRBV29-1 and TRBJ1-1; D is ambiguous. This CDR3 is 13 amino acids long. V was trimmed by 5 bases and J by 1 base, leaving 11 bases between them. The V gene's germline CDR1 is SQVTM and CDR2 ANQGSEA. CDR3 region: CSVQAGPNTEAFF. Partial CDR3 DNA: TGCAGCGTTCAGGCAGGTCCGAACACTGAA.

Comments on this clone: Sequencing ends 3 residues short of the CDR3 end; the germline J gene provides the rest. The gene calls are TRBV2 and TRBJ2-7; perhaps TRBD2 as D (8 bases). This CDR3 has 16 residues. Germline V gives CDR1 SNHLY, CDR2 FYNNEI. Trimming took 5 bases from V and 6 from J, leaving 23 bases between them. The part of the CDR3 DNA that was read is TGTGCCAGCAGTCCCACAAAGGGGGCGGGAGGCTTCGAG. Translating it yields CASSPTKGAGGFE. The whole CDR3 region reads CASSPTKGAGGFEQYF.

Turning to this clone: Coverage ceases 3 residues before the CDR3 finishes, and the germline J gene fills in the end. V usage is TRBV29-1 and J usage is TRBJ2-6, with unresolved D. The CDR3 is 13 residues long. V dropped 6 bases and J dropped 0 bases, with 6 bases sitting between them. Germline CDR1 reads SQVTM; CDR2 reads ANQGSEA. Partial CDR3 DNA: TGCAGCGTGCAGATCTCTGGGGCCAACGTC. This sequence encodes CSVQISGANV. The whole CDR3 protein reads CSVQISGANVLTF.

With respect to this clone: The read terminates 3 residues ahead of where the CDR3 ends, so the germline J gene completes it. V gene TRBV19 combines with J gene TRBJ1-1; D possibly corresponds to TRBD1 (5 bases). Trimming left V 5 bases short and J 0 bases short, with 10 bases between. Germline values: CDR1 LNHDA, CDR2 SQIVND (reference sequence). The CDR3 is 14 amino acids. The CDR3 DNA, read in part, is TGTGCCAGTAGTGCGACAGCGCTGAACACTGAA. This encodes CASSATALNTE. Given in full, the CDR3 is CASSATALNTEAFF.

The sequenced CDR3 bases are TGCAGTGCCCACCCCGGGACAGGGAGGACAGATACG. It encodes CSAHPGTGRTDT. The whole CDR3 sequence reads CSAHPGTGRTDTQYF. The chain recombines TRBV20-1 with TRBJ2-3; 9 nucleotides align to TRBD1. The read halts 3 residues ahead of the CDR3 end, with the missing end drawn from the germline J gene. V was pared by 6 bases and J by 3 bases, with 10 bases of the junction left unmatched. Per germline, CDR1 DFQATT and CDR2 SNEGSKA (reference sequence). CDR3 length: 15 residues.

To note about this clone: The read comes to an end 3 residues before the CDR3 does, leaving the germline J gene to fill in the end. Other nucleotide sequences from this sample produce the same CDR3. The V gene is TRBV30, the J gene TRBJ1-2; D uncertain. CDR1 is GTSNPN, CDR2 SVGIG, per germline (reference sequence). The V and J ends lost 0 bases and 5 bases respectively, with 7 bases between them. The CDR3 sequence is 12 residues long. CDR3 sequence: CAWSVRGYGYTF. The CDR3 DNA, read in part, is TGTGCCTGGAGTGTACGAGGGTATGGC.

With respect to this clone: The DNA ends 3 residues before the CDR3 does, and the rest of the CDR3 is filled in from the germline J gene. The chain has TRBV19 and TRBJ1-2, with 7 bases aligning to TRBD1. This CDR3 has 15 amino acids. The ends lost 7 bases at V and 4 bases at J; junction bases unmatched: 12. Germline lookup yields CDR1 LNHDA and CDR2 SQIVND (reference sequence). The part of the CDR3 DNA that was read is TGTGCCAGTACCTCCAGACAGGGCGGGATCTATGGC. Amino acid sequence: CASTSRQGGIYG. The entire CDR3 protein reads CASTSRQGGIYGYTF.

CDR3 loop: CASSVGREYGYTF. CDR3 DNA, as far as it was read: TGTGCCAGCAGTGTCGGCAGGGAGTATGGC. The chain has TRBV6-1 and TRBJ1-2; tentatively, D is TRBD1 (5 bases). The read falls 3 residues short of the CDR3 end, and the missing part is taken from the germline J gene. Trimming took off 4 bases at V and 5 bases at J, with 11 bases between the two ends. Per germline, CDR1 MNHNS and CDR2 SASEGT. The length of the CDR3 is 13 residues.

Worth noting for this clone: Read coverage stops 3 residues before the CDR3 terminus; the germline J gene supplies the remainder. The rearrangement uses TRBV20-1 and TRBJ2-1; TRBD2 matches 9 bases. Germline V CDR1 and CDR2: DFQATT, SNEGSKA (reference sequence). The V and J ends lost 4 bases and 7 bases, in that order; junction bases with no gene match: 8. The CDR3 extends over 14 amino acids. Here the CDR3 reads CSANVAGVENEQFF. CDR3 DNA, as far as it was read: TGCAGTGCTAACGTAGCGGGAGTGGAAAATGAG.

Points on this clone: The CDR3 is cut off 3 residues early in the read; its end comes from the germline J gene. This rearrangement joins TRBV2 to TRBJ2-6, with D possibly TRBD1 on 6 matching bases. Trimming pared 3 bases from V and 2 bases from J, leaving 8 bases between. The CDR3 consists of 15 residues. Germline CDR1 reads SNHLY; CDR2 reads FYNNEI. CDR3 sequence: CASSDEGAGANVLTF. The sequenced CDR3 bases are TGTGCCAGCAGTGACGAGGGGGCTGGGGCCAACGTC.

Concerning this clone: The read is 3 residues too short to cover the CDR3 end, so that end is filled in from the germline J gene. Other DNA variants within this sample encode the same CDR3. The V gene is TRBV5-1, the J gene TRBJ2-3, with 11 bases lining up with TRBD1. CDR1 SGHRS and CDR2 YFSETQ come from the germline V gene. The CDR3 length is 15 residues. Trimming at V came to 4 bases and at J to 4 bases, leaving 5 bases not matched to a gene. The CDR3 DNA, read in part, is TGCGCCAGCAGCCAGGGACAGGGGGTGGCAGATACG. Encoded protein: CASSQGQGVADT. The whole CDR3 protein reads CASSQGQGVADTQYF.

In the case of this clone: The CDR3 end falls 3 residues outside the read, so it is completed with the germline J gene. The rearrangement links TRBV20-1 to TRBJ2-7; 14 bases are shared with TRBD2. The V gene's germline CDR1 is DFQATT and CDR2 SNEGSKA (reference sequence). CDR3 length equals 16 residues. V lost 5 bases and J lost 3; bases outside the gene matches: 9. The sequenced part of the CDR3 DNA is TGCAGTGCTCTCGGGACTAGCGGGAGAACTAGCTACGAG. Translation: CSALGTSGRTSYE. The whole CDR3 is CSALGTSGRTSYEQYF.